The 28 T cell receptor beta chains reported below all come from one sample, sequenced in a study of blood T cells in healthy people across ages. A second PCR, run for about 7 to 11 cycles, used a sample-barcoded 5' primer plus a J-beta primer mix. TCRdb analysed the 5' RACE reads with MiXCR anew, one entry per CDR3 protein. The sample has about 1 million distinct CDR3 sequences; 40% to 50% are singletons. What was sequenced was blood. The receptors were gathered from a woman between 55 and 75 years old in good health.

The chain recombines TRBV5-1 with TRBJ1-6; TRBD1 agrees at 8 bases. The CDR3 is made up of 16 amino acids. Germline V gene sequence: CDR1 SGHRS, CDR2 YFSETQ. With V trimmed by 0 bases and J by 7 bases, 6 bases remained unmatched. The CDR3 nucleotides are TGCGCCAGCAGCTTGGTGGCAGGGGGCAGGAATTCACCCCTCCACTTT. It translates to CASSLVAGGRNSPLHF.

The chain links TRBV4-2 to TRBJ2-7; D is perhaps TRBD1 (6 bases). The CDR3 is 17 amino acids. V dropped 4 bases and J dropped 0 bases, with 19 bases sitting between them. CDR1 LGHNA and CDR2 YNFKEQ come from the germline V gene. CDR3 residues: CASSLRRGGQSSYEQYF. In DNA form, the CDR3 reads TGTGCCAGCAGCCTTAGAAGAGGGGGTCAGAGCTCCTACGAGCAGTACTTC.

A few counts support this clonotype. The gene calls are TRBV28 and TRBJ2-3; no firm D call. CDR1 MDHEN and CDR2 SYDVKM come from the germline V gene. V gave up 8 bases and J gave up 4 bases, with 16 bases separating them. The CDR3 has 14 residues. The CDR3 sequence: CASYSSEGADTQYF. As DNA, the CDR3 is TGTGCCAGCTACTCGTCCGAAGGAGCAGATACGCAGTATTTT.

This chain links TRBV7-2 with TRBJ2-1; D unresolved. The CDR3 loop spans 15 amino acids. Trimming took 5 bases from V and 9 from J, leaving 20 bases between them. Germline V gives CDR1 SGHTA, CDR2 FQGNSA. CDR3 bases: TGTGCCAGCAGCCTCCCTGCAGGTGGGGTAGTTGAGCAGTTCTTC. Amino acids: CASSLPAGGVVEQFF. The full variable domain, its missing parts supplied by reference TRBV7-2 and TRBJ2-1, is GAGVSQSPSNKVTEKGKDVELRCDPISGHTALYWYRQSLGQGLEFLIYFQGNSAPDKSGLPSDRFSAERTGGSVSTLTIQRTQQEDSAVYLCASSLPAGGVVEQFFGPGTRLTVL.

The chain couples TRBV9 to TRBJ2-7; D is possibly TRBD2 (6 bases). The V end lost 3 bases, the J end lost 3 bases, and 13 bases lay between the germline ends. The germline CDR1 and CDR2 sequences are SGDLS and YYNGEE. The CDR3 loop spans 14 amino acids. CDR3 in DNA: TGTGCCAGCAGCGGTCCGGGAGATAACTACGAGCAGTACTTC. This gives the protein CASSGPGDNYEQYF.

The rearrangement uses TRBV14 and TRBJ2-7; TRBD2 matches at 13 bases. Looked up from germline, CDR1 is SGHDN and CDR2 is FVKESK. CDR3 size: 16 residues. Trimming took 4 bases from V and 0 from J; bases not matched to a gene: 3. The DNA of the CDR3 is TGTGCCAGCAGCCGAGGGACTAGCGGGATCTCCTACGAGCAGTACTTC. Residues: CASSRGTSGISYEQYF.

The chain employs TRBV12-3 or TRBV12-4 and TRBJ2-3; D may be TRBD2 (5 bases). V lost 5 bases and J lost 2, with 14 bases in between. The CDR3 is 15 amino acids. CDR3 DNA sequence: TGTGCCAGCAGTCCGACGGCGCGGGCCACAGATACGCAGTATTTT. Encoded protein: CASSPTARATDTQYF.

For the CDR3, the DNA is TGCGCCAGCAGCTTGGGTGTGGGGAGTGCAGATACGCAGTATTTT. It codes for CASSLGVGSADTQYF. The genes are TRBV5-1 and TRBJ2-3; D may be TRBD2 (5 bases). Germline CDR1 and CDR2: SGHRS and YFSETQ. CDR3 size: 15 residues. V was shortened by 0 bases and J by 4 bases, with 12 bases between the two germline ends. The variable domain in full, with the rest retrieved from reference TRBV5-1 and TRBJ2-3, is KAGVTQTPRYLIKTRGQQVTLSCSPISGHRSVSWYQQTPGQGLQFLFEYFSETQRNKGNFPGRFSGRQFSNSRSEMNVSTLELGDSALYLCASSLGVGSADTQYFGPGTRLTVL.

The CDR3: CATSRDGETQYF. Here the CDR3 DNA reads TGTGCCACCAGCAGAGATGGAGAGACCCAGTACTTC. The chain couples TRBV15 to TRBJ2-5; D unresolved. This CDR3 spans 12 amino acids. V shed 0 bases and J shed 4 bases, with 3 bases lying between them. Germline V gene data show CDR1 as LNHNV and CDR2 as YYDKDF (reference sequence).

This chain uses TRBV28 with TRBJ2-7; 9 nucleotides line up with TRBD1. V shed 10 bases, J shed 2 bases, and the junction held 12 bases outside the gene matches. The CDR3 loop spans 15 amino acids. In germline, CDR1 is MDHEN, CDR2 SYDVKM. Here the CDR3 reads CATTVGGQGTYEQYF. As DNA, the CDR3 is TGTGCCACCACTGTGGGGGGACAGGGAACCTACGAGCAGTACTTC.

The V gene is TRBV10-3, the J gene TRBJ1-2; 9 bases line up with TRBD1. Germline values: CDR1 ENHRY, CDR2 SYGVKD. V lost 0 bases, J lost 4 bases, and 9 bases stayed unmatched. The CDR3 is made up of 17 amino acids. CDR3 bases: TGTGCCATCAGTGAGTCAGGACAGGGGCCTTCTTTCTATGGCTACACCTTC. Protein: CAISESGQGPSFYGYTF.

This chain joins TRBV5-1 and TRBJ2-7, with D maybe TRBD2 (6 bases). This CDR3 comprises 15 residues. Trimming pared 0 bases from V and 4 bases from J, leaving 14 bases between. Germline V gives CDR1 SGHRS, CDR2 YFSETQ. Here the CDR3 reads CASSLGSGSGYEQYF. DNA of the CDR3: TGCGCCAGCAGCTTGGGCTCCGGGAGTGGTTACGAGCAGTACTTC. Full variable domain (remainder filled in from reference TRBV5-1 and TRBJ2-7): KAGVTQTPRYLIKTRGQQVTLSCSPISGHRSVSWYQQTPGQGLQFLFEYFSETQRNKGNFPGRFSGRQFSNSRSEMNVSTLELGDSALYLCASSLGSGSGYEQYFGPGTRLTVT.

CDR3 amino acids: CASSQEEQETQYF. The DNA for the CDR3 is TGTGCCAGCAGCCAAGAGGAGCAAGAGACCCAGTACTTC. The gene calls are TRBV3-1 and TRBJ2-5; no reliable D call. Germline CDR1 reads LGHDT; CDR2 reads YNNKEL (reference sequence). This CDR3 is 13 amino acids long. Trimming left V 0 bases short and J 2 bases short, with 4 bases between.

The CDR3 nucleotides read TGTGCCAGCAGTGAAGCGCGTCAAGCCCAGCATTTT. It codes for CASSEARQAQHF. The chain carries TRBV2 and TRBJ1-5; D is ambiguous. The CDR3 length is 12 residues. In germline, CDR1 is SNHLY, CDR2 FYNNEI. V was pared by 0 bases and J by 11 bases, with 8 bases between.

For this clonotype: This may stem from a read error, because a much larger clone lies one nucleotide away. The rearrangement links TRBV7-2 to TRBJ2-7, with D unresolved. The CDR3 has 15 residues. With 5 bases removed from V and 9 bases from J, the gap between germline ends came to 23 bases. The germline gives CDR1 SGHTA, CDR2 FQGNSA. In DNA, the CDR3 is TGTGCCAGCAGCAGACGGATTAGCCCCGATGCAGGGCAGTACTTC. This sequence encodes CASSRRISPDAGQYF.

V gene TRBV10-1 combines with J gene TRBJ2-7; maybe TRBD2 (5 bases). This CDR3 spans 14 amino acids. Trimming cost V 2 bases and J 1 base, with 9 bases left between them. Germline values: CDR1 WNHNN, CDR2 SYGVQD (reference sequence). The CDR3 reads CASSEDGESYEQYF. In DNA form, the CDR3 reads TGCGCCAGCAGTGAGGATGGGGAGTCCTACGAGCAGTACTTC.

The chain uses TRBV21-1 and TRBJ2-2; TRBD2, the table's D call, lacks a check against the DNA. TRBV21-1 is deemed a pseudogene. CDR3 length: 24 amino acids. CDR3 nucleotide sequence: TGTGCCAGCAGCAAAGTAAAGGTCCCCGCGTCCTTGTGGGGACTAGCGGGAGTAACCGGGGAGCTGTTTTTT. Encoded protein: CASSKVKVPASLWGLAGVTGELFF.

This clonotype was seen a few times. This chain joins TRBV20-1 and TRBJ2-1; D possibly corresponds to TRBD2 (6 bases). Trimming removed 6 bases from V and 6 bases from J, with 12 bases in between. CDR3 length: 12 amino acids. CDR1 DFQATT and CDR2 SNEGSKA come from the germline V gene (reference sequence). The CDR3 region is CSAPPRGNEQFF. The CDR3 DNA sequence: TGCAGTGCCCCGCCGCGGGGCAATGAGCAGTTCTTC.

This rearrangement joins TRBV21-1 to TRBJ2-5. TRBV21-1 is designated a pseudogene. The CDR3 runs 15 residues. The CDR3 loop is CASSKVRTDQETQYF. The CDR3 region has the DNA TGTGCCAGCAGCAAGGTACGAACGGACCAAGAGACCCAGTACTTC.

The rearrangement links TRBV11-2 to TRBJ1-1; possibly TRBD1 for D (5 bases). Trimming stripped 4 bases from V and 11 bases from J, with 17 bases between. Germline CDR1 is SGHAT and CDR2 is FQNNGV. This CDR3 has 13 residues. DNA for the CDR3: TGTGCCAGCAGCTCCCCCCGAACAGGTTCGGCTTTCTTT. It translates to CASSSPRTGSAFF.

This clonotype has only a few counts. One end of the junction fails to match germline, which may point to a read error. The rearrangement uses TRBV30 and TRBJ2-3, with D hard to call. The germline gives CDR1 GTSNPN, CDR2 SVGIG (reference sequence). This CDR3 is 12 amino acids long. The CDR3 sequence is CTWSPLPDTQYF. CDR3 nucleotides: TGTACCTGGAGTCCGCTGCCAGATACGCAGTATTTT. The variable domain in full, completed from reference TRBV30 and TRBJ2-3, reads SQTIHQWPATLVQPVGSPLSLECTVEGTSNPNLYWYRQAAGRGLQLLFYSVGIGQISSEVPQNLSASRPQDRQFILSSKKLLLSDSGFYLCTWSPLPDTQYFGPGTRLTVL.

With respect to this clonotype: One junction end does not reproduce the germline sequence, and a read error may be involved. The chain combines TRBV28 with TRBJ2-3, with D unresolved. Germline CDR1 MDHEN, CDR2 SYDVKM. This CDR3 has 14 residues. CDR3 in amino acids: CASSFGAATDTEYF. The CDR3 nucleotides read TGTGCCAGCAGTTTTGGAGCAGCTACAGATACGGAGTATTTT.

The chain joins TRBV7-9 to TRBJ2-5, with D possibly matching TRBD1 (6 bases). Germline V gene data show CDR1 as SEHNR and CDR2 as FQNEAQ (reference sequence). CDR3 length equals 14 residues. V lost 9 bases to trimming and J lost 1 base, with 15 bases between them. CDR3 amino acids: CASSHPRGQETQYF. In DNA form, the CDR3 reads TGTGCCAGTAGCCATCCCAGGGGCCAAGAGACCCAGTACTTC.

The chain carries TRBV5-1 and TRBJ2-1; D not certain. The V and J ends lost 0 bases and 8 bases respectively, with 12 bases between them. In germline, CDR1 is SGHRS, CDR2 YFSETQ. This CDR3 has 14 amino acids. The CDR3 reads CASSLALAGDEQFF. The CDR3 nucleotides are TGCGCCAGCAGCTTGGCGTTAGCTGGCGATGAGCAGTTCTTC.

This clonotype appeared a few times. J is TRBJ2-7 and V is TRBV27, with unresolved D. The CDR3 runs 13 residues. Germline V gene sequence: CDR1 MNHEY, CDR2 SMNVEV (reference sequence). V was shortened by 6 bases and J by 3 bases, with 12 bases between the two germline ends. CDR3 sequence reads: CASRRSLGYEQYF. Here the CDR3 DNA reads TGTGCCAGCAGGAGGAGCTTGGGCTACGAGCAGTACTTC.

The chain is built from TRBV3-1 and TRBJ2-7; no firm D call. This CDR3 comprises 14 residues. V was clipped by 0 bases and J by 3 bases, with 9 bases between them. Germline assignment: CDR1 LGHDT and CDR2 YNNKEL (reference sequence). The CDR3 is CASSQDKGIYEQYF. CDR3 in DNA: TGTGCCAGCAGCCAAGATAAGGGCATCTACGAGCAGTACTTC.

The chain carries TRBV14 and TRBJ2-1, with 14 bases lining up with TRBD2. V was pared by 3 bases and J by 5 bases, with 6 bases of the junction left unmatched. From germline, CDR1 is SGHDN and CDR2 FVKESK. The length of the CDR3 is 17 residues. CDR3 bases: TGTGCCAGCAGCCATCCGACTAGCGGGAGGGACCACAATGAGCAGTTCTTC. Residues: CASSHPTSGRDHNEQFF.

The chain has TRBV6-6 and TRBJ2-1; possible D gene TRBD2, 5 bases. The CDR3 has 17 residues. V lost 2 bases to trimming and J lost 1 base, with 15 bases between them. The germline CDR1 and CDR2 sequences are MNHNY and SVGAGI (reference sequence). For the CDR3, the DNA is TGTGCCAGCAGTTACGTGAGTGAGGGCAGTTCCTACAATGAGCAGTTCTTC. Its translation: CASSYVSEGSSYNEQFF.